This entry describes one T cell receptor (beta chain). Its antigen is undetermined. This sample was taken from a study of T cells after yellow fever vaccination. Whole-study results and caveats: After the booster, roughly 96% of CD4 and 88% of CD8 primary-response clones were re-detected.

MiXCR, applied by TCRdb to the 5' RACE reads, yields one record per CDR3 protein. The sample shows 350,000 to 550,000 distinct CDR3 sequences, roughly 20% of them seen only once. V gave up 5 bases and J gave up 4 bases, with 6 bases separating them. The CDR3 has 12 amino acids. Germline CDR1 is MNHEY and CDR2 is SMNVEV (reference sequence). Specimen: PBMCs, collected before the yellow fever booster vaccination. The chain is built from TRBV27 and TRBJ1-5; D not resolved. This receptor was identified in a man younger than 30 who received the YFV17D yellow fever vaccine. CDR3 protein: CASSHKNQPQHF. In nucleotides, the CDR3 is TGTGCCAGCAGTCACAAGAATCAGCCCCAGCATTTT.